This entry describes one T cell receptor beta chain. Its antigen is currently not known. No clone much larger than this one lies a single base away; base qualities are absent. V drops 6 bases and J drops 2 bases, leaving 17 bases in between. Its CDR3 holds 16 amino acids, cysteine through phenylalanine. Only the CDR3 DNA is retained, 48 bases long and in frame from the first base. Sequences SNHLY (CDR1) and FYNNEI (CDR2) are obtained from the germline V gene. The data were obtained in a study of human T cells and chemical hapten exposure (dated by TCRdb to the early 2020s). Regarding the complete study: For sensitization, 2% DPC in acetone was applied to a roughly 2 cm by roughly 2 cm area of upper inner arm skin. Throughout the study period of about 22 weeks, patients also received therapeutic DPC doses to the scalp every week. Patch testing was performed on the upper back with Finn chambers containing 0.01% DPC, and the patch tests were scored after 6 days according to International Contact Dermatitis Research Group standards. The patient cohort, mostly female, included alopecia areata with under or over 50% scalp involvement, alopecia totalis and alopecia universalis. The libraries were sequenced as a pool, and the TCR yield per sample differed mostly because of small variations in library volumes within the pool. Peripheral blood TCR repertoire changes were tracked in vivo in alopecia patients during primary and secondary sensitization to the hapten diphenylcyclopropenone (DPC). Patient blood was sampled pre-sensitization (week 0) and at 2, 6 and about 24 weeks after DPC sensitization. Blood for TCR sequencing was provided by twenty-nine alopecia patients at one to four time points (pre-sensitization, 2, 6 and 24 weeks).

Points the paper makes about the study in general: The number of TCRs above 1 in 1000 frequency did not change with DPC sensitization; there was no evidence of global repertoire structure alterations. Patch test score correlated positively with the number of PT1 expanded TCRs, reaching significance at thresholds 8, 16 and 32 but not at 4. Because all patients had alopecia, a presumed autoimmune disease, the immune response of the patients might differ from that of healthy individuals. Repeated subsampling changed both the strength of the expansion versus patch-test correlation and the threshold at which the correlation became significant. Significantly more large CDR3 similarity clusters were formed by expanded TCRs than by pre-sensitization or healthy control sets, consistent with antigen-driven responses.

The label giving this sample's time point can be read as: pre-sensitization, week 0. The treatment or condition tag for this specimen amounts to: therapeutic diphenylcyclopropenone sensitization with weekly scalp DPC. Blood at each patch-test visit was drawn before the patch test was applied. Patients were eligible if aged 18 to 70, diagnosed with alopecia and judged suitable for DPC therapy, and pregnant patients were excluded. Total RNA was isolated from unfractionated whole blood collected in Tempus Blood RNA tubes. Libraries were made using RACE. The listed sequencing device is NextSeq 500. Library preparation attached unique molecular identifiers to individual cDNA molecules for quantitative, reproducible TCR counting. For every blood RNA sample, sequencing covered both the TCR alpha and TCR beta chains. For the original study's pipeline: The median number of TCRs per sample was around 96,000, ranging from about 20,000 to 750,000. V, J and CDR3 annotation of the TCR reads was carried out using the Decombinator software suite. To make PS versus PT1 abundance plots, every sample was subsampled to the same number of TCRs (28,000). Expanded TCRs were defined as absent before sensitization and observed at least eight times at the 2-week time point. TCRdb's own reprocessing of the public reads used fastp at Q25 and MiXCR and kept productive beta chains. All rows with the same CDR3 protein become a single entry with the most common DNA and genes. V and J calls and clone size were set by TCRdb, not the authors. Counted in this sample were some 250,000 distinct CDR3 sequences; 7.5% to 8% of them appeared once. The top ten clonotypes cover less than 1.5% of the sample.

Material: whole blood, obtained in connection with sensitization to the hapten diphenylcyclopropenone (DPC). The receptor chain draws on TRBV2 and TRBJ2-1; TRBD2 is possibly the D segment (5 matching bases). This clonotype was obtained from a man between 18 and 35 years old with alopecia areata. Some clones in this sample may be carry-over from other donors' samples. The sequenced DNA is TGTGCCAGCAGCGGTACCCGGGATGGTACCTACAATGAGCAGTTCTTC. This encodes CASSGTRDGTYNEQFF.